The rows below give T cell receptor beta chains drawn from one sample of a study of post-analysis software for immune sequencing data. TCRdb ran MiXCR on the PCR reads and lists one entry per CDR3 protein. The sample lists about 540,000 distinct CDR3 sequences; 34% were seen once. Sequenced material: blood. The receptors were sampled from a girl aged 2-17 years with multiple sclerosis. Both conserved end residues are part of each CDR3. The order of the fields is J gene, D gene, V gene, clone size, CDR3 DNA, CDR3 protein. A D gene is named only where the DNA matches it firmly. Clone size is shown for a subset of rows, as once, few, many or a class of expanded clone.

TRBJ2-7 | NA | TRBV10-3 | few | TGTGCCATCAGTGAGTCGGACTACGAGCAGTACTTC | CAISESDYEQYF
TRBJ2-2 | TRBD1 | TRBV2 | NA | TGTGCCAGCAGGGAGGACAGGGGAACCGGGGAGCTGTTTTTT | CASREDRGTGELFF
TRBJ2-5 | TRBD1 | TRBV14 | NA | TGTGCCAGCAGCCCAGTGACAGGGGAGACCCAGTACTTC | CASSPVTGETQYF
TRBJ2-3 | NA | TRBV9 | NA | TGTGCCAGCAGCGTAGTAGGCGGGGGCGGTAGCTCAGATACGCAGTATTTT | CASSVVGGGGSSDTQYF
TRBJ2-1 | NA | TRBV12-3/TRBV12-4 | NA | TGTGCCAGCAGTTTAAGGATTGAGCAGTTCTTC | CASSLRIEQFF
TRBJ1-2 | NA | TRBV6-6 | NA | TGTGCCAGCAGTCCAACCCGAAACTATGGCTACACCTTC | CASSPTRNYGYTF
TRBJ1-1 | TRBD1 | TRBV20-1 | NA | TGCAGTGCTCGCCCCGGGACAGGGGCGAAGGAAGCTTTCTTT | CSARPGTGAKEAFF
TRBJ2-5 | NA | TRBV4-1 | NA | TGCGCCAGCAGCCAAGATAAGGGGGGATTGGGAGAGACCCAGTACTTC | CASSQDKGGLGETQYF
TRBJ2-1 | TRBD2 | TRBV20-1 | NA | TGCAGTGCTAGATCTAGCGGGGGGGGGGCCTACAATGAGCAGTTCTTC | CSARSSGGGAYNEQFF
TRBJ1-1 | NA | TRBV7-8 | few | TGTGCCAGCAGCACAAGATGGACAAGGGGAGCTTTCTTT | CASSTRWTRGAFF
TRBJ2-7 | NA | TRBV12-3/TRBV12-4 | few | TGTGCCAGCAGTTCCCCCCGATCGGGACAAGACGAGCAGTACTTC | CASSSPRSGQDEQYF
TRBJ2-7 | TRBD1 | TRBV7-6 | many | TGTGCCAGCAGCTTAGAAGGGGGCAGGACCTACGAGCAGTACTTC | CASSLEGGRTYEQYF
TRBJ2-1 | NA | TRBV5-6 | NA | TGTGCCAGCAGCGGACAAAACTACAATGAGCAGTTCTTC | CASSGQNYNEQFF
TRBJ2-3 | NA | TRBV7-8 | few | TGTGCCAGCAGCTTGGGTACCGCGGCAGATACGCAGTATTTT | CASSLGTAADTQYF
TRBJ1-1 | NA | TRBV12-3/TRBV12-4 | few | TGTGCCAGCAGGGGGCCGAACGGCAAGAACACTGAAGCTTTCTTT | CASRGPNGKNTEAFF
TRBJ2-5 | NA | TRBV11-2 | NA | TGTGCCAGCAGCGGGGGACGAGCGACTTCACGAGGGACCCAGTACTTC | CASSGGRATSRGTQYF
TRBJ1-2 | TRBD1 | TRBV12-3/TRBV12-4 | many | TGTGCCAGCAGTCCCCGAGTCGGGACAGGACTGCTTTATGGCTACACCTTC | CASSPRVGTGLLYGYTF
TRBJ1-4 | NA | TRBV7-2 | NA | TGTGCCAGCAGCTTAGGAGGGGCGGAAAAACTGTTTTTT | CASSLGGAEKLFF
TRBJ2-1 | TRBD1 | TRBV5-1 | NA | TGCGCCAGCAGCTCACAGGGGAGAGTCGAAGAGACCCAGTTCTTC | CASSSQGRVEETQFF
TRBJ2-5 | NA | TRBV7-3 | NA | TGTGCCAGCAGCTGGGACCCCCAAGAGACCCAGTACTTC | CASSWDPQETQYF
TRBJ2-1 | TRBD2 | TRBV20-1 | NA | TGCAGTGCTAGAGAAGAGGGTATTTTGGGCGGGGGGGACTCCTACAATGAGCAGTTCTTC | CSAREEGILGGGDSYNEQFF
TRBJ1-6 | TRBD1 | TRBV20-1 | few | TGCAGTGCCCCTCCGCCCAGGGGGACCTATAATTCACCCCTCCACTTT | CSAPPPRGTYNSPLHF
TRBJ1-5 | NA | TRBV7-8 | NA | TGTGCCAGCAGCCTACAGGGCAGTCTGGGCCCCCAGCATTTT | CASSLQGSLGPQHF
TRBJ2-3 | NA | TRBV18 | NA | TGTGCCAGCTCACCCATTACAGGTGGAGATACGCAGTATTTT | CASSPITGGDTQYF
TRBJ2-3 | TRBD1 | TRBV11-2 | NA | TGTGCCAGCAGTCGAACAGGGGGCAGCGCAGATACGCAGTATTTT | CASSRTGGSADTQYF
TRBJ1-2 | TRBD1 | TRBV5-1 | many | TGCGCCAGCAGCTTGGGACAGGGAACTAACTATGGCTACACCTTC | CASSLGQGTNYGYTF
TRBJ2-1 | NA | TRBV7-9 | NA | TGTGCCAGCATAGGGGGGGGATCCTACAATGAGCGGTTCTTC | CASIGGGSYNERFF
TRBJ2-7 | NA | TRBV2 | few | TGTGCCAGCAGTGAATCTCCCGCGGGGGACAATGTTTCCTACGAGCAGTACTTC | CASSESPAGDNVSYEQYF
TRBJ1-1 | NA | TRBV3-1 | NA | TGTGCCAGCAGCCAAGTGTCTGTCGGACGGTTCACTGAAGCTTTCTTT | CASSQVSVGRFTEAFF
TRBJ2-3 | NA | TRBV2 | NA | TGTGCCAAACGACCGGAGAGTGGAACAGATACGCAGTATTTT | CAKRPESGTDTQYF
TRBJ2-7 | TRBD1 | TRBV5-1 | few | TGCGCCAGCAGCCCACAGGGGGGCTGGGACGAGCAGTACTTC | CASSPQGGWDEQYF
TRBJ2-7 | NA | TRBV13 | NA | TGTGCCAGCAGCTCCCCACTAGGGGTCTTCGGCAAGCAGTACTTC | CASSSPLGVFGKQYF
TRBJ2-5 | NA | TRBV6-1 | few | TGTGCCAGCAGCCCTTGGACAGAGCAAGAGACCCAGTACTTC | CASSPWTEQETQYF
TRBJ2-5 | NA | TRBV9 | few | TGTGCCAGCAGCGTTACTAGCATTCCGCGGGAGACCCAGTACTTC | CASSVTSIPRETQYF
TRBJ1-2 | NA | TRBV20-1 | NA | TGCAGTGCTAGGGTCGAGGGTGGCTATGGCTACACCTTC | CSARVEGGYGYTF
TRBJ2-3 | NA | TRBV20-1 | NA | TGCAGTGCCCGGACCCCAGATACGCGGTATTTT | CSARTPDTRYF
TRBJ1-1 | TRBD1 | TRBV4-1 | few | TGCGCCAGCAGACGTTTTTATGGGACAGGGCCCACTGAAGCTTTCTTT | CASRRFYGTGPTEAFF
TRBJ2-1 | NA | TRBV4-1 | few | TGCGCCAGCAGCCACTCCGGGACACCCTGGGACAATGAGCAGTTCTTC | CASSHSGTPWDNEQFF
TRBJ1-4 | TRBD1 | TRBV6-5 | few | TGTGCCAGCAGTCCTCCGCCGGGACAGGGAAATGAAAAACTGTTTTTT | CASSPPPGQGNEKLFF
TRBJ1-1 | NA | TRBV3-1 | NA | TGTGCCAGCAGCCATCCCCTCGCTGAAGCTTTCTTT | CASSHPLAEAFF
TRBJ2-7 | NA | TRBV19 | NA | TGTGCCAGTACCCAGAGGCACGACAGAAGAGCCTACGAGCAGTACTTC | CASTQRHDRRAYEQYF